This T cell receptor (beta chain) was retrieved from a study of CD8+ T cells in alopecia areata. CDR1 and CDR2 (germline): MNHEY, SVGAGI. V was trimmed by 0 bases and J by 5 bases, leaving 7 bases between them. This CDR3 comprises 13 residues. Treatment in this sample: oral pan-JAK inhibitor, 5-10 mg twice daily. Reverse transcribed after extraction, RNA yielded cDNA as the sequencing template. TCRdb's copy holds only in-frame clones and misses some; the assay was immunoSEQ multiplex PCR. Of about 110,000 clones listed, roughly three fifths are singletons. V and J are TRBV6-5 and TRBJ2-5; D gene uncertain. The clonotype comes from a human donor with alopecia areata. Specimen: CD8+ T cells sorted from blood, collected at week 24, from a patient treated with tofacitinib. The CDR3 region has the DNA TGTGCCAGCAGTTACTCACCCGGGGAGACCCAGTACTTC. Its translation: CASSYSPGETQYF.